The present T cell receptor (beta chain) was sequenced within a study of T cells in Graves' hyperthyroidism and ophthalmopathy (dated by TCRdb to between 2017 and 2020). With regard to the full study: Peripheral blood samples were taken at the time of initial diagnosis, prior to any treatment. Thyroid tissue and blood T-cell repertoires from six Graves' hyperthyroidism patients were also compared in the study. For training and testing, the roughly 93 patients in the discovery cohort were randomly divided in a 7:3 ratio. Whether ophthalmopathy could be predicted prospectively was tested in an independent validation cohort made up of about 20 hyperthyroidism patients plus 17 patients who later progressed to ophthalmopathy. TCR Vbeta CDR3 sequencing of roughly 140 peripheral blood samples (43 ophthalmopathy, about 80 hyperthyroidism and approximately 17 progressor patients) is reported in the paper. TCR V-J signatures able to tell the groups apart were searched for in a discovery cohort of some 100 patients, of whom more than 40 had Graves' ophthalmopathy and around 56 had stable Graves' hyperthyroidism. Once sampling was done, hyperthyroidism patients were given methimazole at a starting dose of 30 mg daily, whereas ophthalmopathy patients were given high-dose intravenous methylprednisolone.

Amplification of TCR beta CDR3 regions was carried out from RNA transcripts. The first round of RT-PCR for the TCR CDR3 was performed with the HTBI primer set and the Qiagen OneStep RT-PCR kit. Libraries were constructed in a second round of multiplex PCR, after which size selection and purification were performed. Paired-end sequencing of the libraries was performed with 100 bp reads on an Illumina HiSeq2000. Regarding the original processing steps: SOAPnuke was used to process the raw data, with reads discarded if the reads contained adapters or uncalled bases, had a mean Phred below 15, or lacked an exact constant-primer or identifier match. COPE v1.2.5 was used to merge high-quality paired reads, and clonotypes were defined as unique nucleotide sequences. MiTCR v1.1 was used to align clonotypes to the IMGT TRBV, TRBD and TRBJ reference segments. The analysis was restricted to V-J combinations with a frequency above 0.0001, which together covered around 99% of the repertoires. A TCS score was defined as the ratio between F50 (clonal expansion) and ExV (chaos), using BLOSUM62-based TCRdist between CDR3 peptides within each V-J. Welch's t-statistics and random forest reduced 500 to 650 V-J features to roughly 13, which were used in a naive Bayes classifier (R e1071). Thyroid-blood repertoire similarity was quantified with the Morisita-Horn index. TCRdb applied fastp at Q25 and MiXCR to the public reads, then kept only in-frame beta chains. Merged by CDR3 protein, the rows form single entries marked with the most common genes and DNA. The V and J calls were determined by TCRdb, not by the authors. Here the sample has nearly 750,000 distinct CDR3 sequences; roughly 32% occur a single time. Around 31% of the sample lies in the top ten.

Taken from the germline V gene, the CDR1 and CDR2 loops are SGHTA and FQGNSA. Trimming takes 5 bases off V and 5 bases off J; junction bases not matched to a gene: 5. The CDR3 runs 16 residues from the cysteine to the phenylalanine. Only CDR3 DNA remains: 48 bases, in frame from the first base. General conclusions and limits of the study: In validation, the model predicted progression to ophthalmopathy a median of about 6 months before onset, with about 64% sensitivity and about 72% specificity. A model built on a 13 V-J signature distinguished ophthalmopathy from stable hyperthyroidism, reaching about 88% sensitivity and about 81% specificity in cross-validation and 80%/75% in testing. Most expanded thyroid clonotypes (frequency above 0.001) were also detected in blood, a finding suggesting that blood repertoires may reflect thyroid immune responses. Sample size was not statistically predetermined, and blinding of investigators to group allocation was not performed.

Stable Graves' hyperthyroidism was defined as the absence of progression to ophthalmopathy over 18 months of follow-up. The hyperthyroidism patients were between 18 and 65 years old and newly diagnosed, with a disease duration of less than 2 months. Exclusion was applied to patients with uncontrolled infections, other autoimmune diseases, pregnancy or lactation. Diagnoses were established on the basis of clinical symptoms, serum thyroxine and TRAb, thyroid ultrasound, and orbital computed tomography. PBMCs were separated from roughly 10 ml of fresh peripheral blood using Ficoll-Paque density gradient centrifugation. Trizol reagent was used to extract total RNA, and RNA quality was then checked on an Agilent 2100 Bioanalyzer. This clonotype was recorded many times. Its target antigen remains unknown. One base away there is no much larger clone; base qualities are not given.

Material for sequencing was blood. This TCR came from a woman aged 40 to 50 with Graves' hyperthyroidism. Rearrangement joined TRBV7-2 to TRBJ2-5, and TRBD2 aligns with 16 junction nucleotides. The CDR3 reads CASSRGTSGRGETQYF. The sequence in DNA is TGTGCCAGCAGCCGGGGGACTAGCGGGAGGGGTGAGACCCAGTACTTC.